This paragraph covers one TCR beta chain sequence. The CDR3 length is 13 residues. The V end lost 10 bases, the J end lost 0 bases, and 10 bases lay between the germline ends. Germline-derived CDR1 and CDR2 are ENHRY and SYGVKD. Some clones are missing from TCRdb's copy, which holds only in-frame ones; the method was immunoSEQ multiplex PCR. The sample has more than 300,000 clones, 92% seen once. These data originate in a study of blood T cell repertoires in COVID-19. Participants were aged roughly 18 to 89 years, lived in roughly 23 US areas, and enrolled virtually. Source material: PBMCs or T cells enriched from blood (not recorded which). The TCR comes from a woman in her twenties or thirties who had recovered from COVID-19. The chain joins TRBV10-3 to TRBJ1-3; D not resolved. The CDR3 DNA follows: TGTGCCACCCGACTGAACTCTGGAAACACCATATATTTT. Protein sequence: CATRLNSGNTIYF.